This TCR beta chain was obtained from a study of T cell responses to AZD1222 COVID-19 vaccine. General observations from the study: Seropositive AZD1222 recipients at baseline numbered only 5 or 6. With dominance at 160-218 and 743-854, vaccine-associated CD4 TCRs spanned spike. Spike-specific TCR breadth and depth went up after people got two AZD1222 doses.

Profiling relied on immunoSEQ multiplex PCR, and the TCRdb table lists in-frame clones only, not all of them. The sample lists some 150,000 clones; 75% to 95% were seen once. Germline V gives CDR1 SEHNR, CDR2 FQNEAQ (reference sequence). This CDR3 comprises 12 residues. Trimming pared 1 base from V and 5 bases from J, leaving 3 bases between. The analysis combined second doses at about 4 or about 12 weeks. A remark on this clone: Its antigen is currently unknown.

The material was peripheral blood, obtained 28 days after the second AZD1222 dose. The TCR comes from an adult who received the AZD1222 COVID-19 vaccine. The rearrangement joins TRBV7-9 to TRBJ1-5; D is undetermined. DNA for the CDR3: TGTGCCAGCAGCTTAGAACATCAGCCCCAGCATTTT. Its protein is CASSLEHQPQHF.